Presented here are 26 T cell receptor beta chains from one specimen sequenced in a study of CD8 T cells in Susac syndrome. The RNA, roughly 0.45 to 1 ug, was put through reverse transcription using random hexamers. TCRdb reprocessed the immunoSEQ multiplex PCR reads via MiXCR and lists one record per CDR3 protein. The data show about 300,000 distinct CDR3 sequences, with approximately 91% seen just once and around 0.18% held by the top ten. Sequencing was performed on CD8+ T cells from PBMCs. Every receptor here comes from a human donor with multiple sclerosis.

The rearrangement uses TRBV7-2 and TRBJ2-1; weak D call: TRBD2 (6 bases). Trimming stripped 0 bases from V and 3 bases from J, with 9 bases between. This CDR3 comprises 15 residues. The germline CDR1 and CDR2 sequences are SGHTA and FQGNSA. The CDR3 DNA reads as TGTGCCAGCAGCTTAGCGGAGGGGAGCTACAATGAGCAGTTCTTC. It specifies CASSLAEGSYNEQFF.

CDR3 sequence (DNA): TGCAGCGTATCCTCGACAGGGCCGGGCAACGAGCAGTACTTC. Amino acids: CSVSSTGPGNEQYF. The gene calls are TRBV29-1 and TRBJ2-7; 7 bases are a match to TRBD1. The trim removed 6 bases at V and 5 bases at J, leaving 13 bases unmatched. The CDR3 runs 14 residues. CDR1 and CDR2 (germline): SQVTM, ANQGSEA.

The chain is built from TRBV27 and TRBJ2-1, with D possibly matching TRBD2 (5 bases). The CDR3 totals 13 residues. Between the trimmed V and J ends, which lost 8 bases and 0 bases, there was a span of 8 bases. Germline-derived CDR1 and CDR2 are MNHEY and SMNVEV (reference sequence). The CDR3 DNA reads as TGTGCCAGCGGGGAGAGCTCCTACAATGAGCAGTTCTTC. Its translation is CASGESSYNEQFF.

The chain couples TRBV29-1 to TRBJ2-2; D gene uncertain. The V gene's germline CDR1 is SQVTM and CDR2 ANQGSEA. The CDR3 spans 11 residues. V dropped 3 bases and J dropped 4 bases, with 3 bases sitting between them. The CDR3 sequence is CSVDFTGELFF. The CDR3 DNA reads TGCAGCGTTGATTTCACCGGGGAGCTGTTTTTT.

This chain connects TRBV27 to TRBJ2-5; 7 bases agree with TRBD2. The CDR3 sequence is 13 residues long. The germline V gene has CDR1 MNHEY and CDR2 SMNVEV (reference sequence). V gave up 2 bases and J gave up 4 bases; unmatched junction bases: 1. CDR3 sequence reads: CASSLAGVETQYF. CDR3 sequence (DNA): TGTGCCAGCAGTTTAGCGGGGGTAGAGACCCAGTACTTC.

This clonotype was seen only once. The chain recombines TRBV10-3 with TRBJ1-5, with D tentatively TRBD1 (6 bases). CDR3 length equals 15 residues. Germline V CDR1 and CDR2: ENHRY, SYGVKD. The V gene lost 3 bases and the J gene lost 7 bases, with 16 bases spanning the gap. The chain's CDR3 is CAISDGNRVEQPQHF. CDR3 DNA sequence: TGTGCCATCAGTGATGGCAACAGGGTAGAACAGCCCCAGCATTTT.

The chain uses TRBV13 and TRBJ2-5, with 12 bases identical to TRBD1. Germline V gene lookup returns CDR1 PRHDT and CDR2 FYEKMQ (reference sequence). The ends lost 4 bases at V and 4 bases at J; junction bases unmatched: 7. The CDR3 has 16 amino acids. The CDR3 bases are TGTGCCAGCAGCTCACGGGACAGGGGGCAGGGAGAGACCCAGTACTTC. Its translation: CASSSRDRGQGETQYF.

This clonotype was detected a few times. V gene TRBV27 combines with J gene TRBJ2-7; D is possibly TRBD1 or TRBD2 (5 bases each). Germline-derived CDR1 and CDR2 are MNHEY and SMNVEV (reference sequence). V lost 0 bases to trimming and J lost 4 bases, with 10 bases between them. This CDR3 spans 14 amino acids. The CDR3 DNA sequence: TGTGCCAGCAGTTTATCAGGGACCCTTTACGAGCAGTACTTC. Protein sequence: CASSLSGTLYEQYF.

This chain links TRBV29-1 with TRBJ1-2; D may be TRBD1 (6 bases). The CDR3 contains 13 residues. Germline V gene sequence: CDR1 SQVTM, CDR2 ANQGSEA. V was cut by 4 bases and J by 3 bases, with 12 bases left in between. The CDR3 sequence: CSVGQVLDYGYTF. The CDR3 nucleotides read TGCAGCGTTGGACAGGTCCTCGACTATGGCTACACCTTC.

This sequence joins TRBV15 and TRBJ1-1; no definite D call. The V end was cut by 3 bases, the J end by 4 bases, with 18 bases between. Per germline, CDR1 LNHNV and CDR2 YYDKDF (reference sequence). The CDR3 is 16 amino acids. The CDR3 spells CATSSYWGVEVTEAFF. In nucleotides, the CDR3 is TGTGCCACCAGCAGCTACTGGGGTGTGGAGGTCACTGAAGCTTTCTTT. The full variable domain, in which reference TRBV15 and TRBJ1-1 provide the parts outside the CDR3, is DAMVIQNPRYQVTQFGKPVTLSCSQTLNHNVMYWYQQKSSQAPKLLFHYYDKDFNNEADTPDNFQSRRPNTSFCFLDIRSPGLGDTAMYLCATSSYWGVEVTEAFFGQGTRLTVV.

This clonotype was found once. The chain's CDR3 is CASLVGNLQTDTQYF. CDR3 DNA sequence: TGTGCCAGCCTTGTCGGGAACCTCCAGACAGATACGCAGTATTTT. The chain recombines TRBV6-6 with TRBJ2-3; possibly TRBD2 for D (5 bases). The ends were cut back, 8 bases at V and 3 bases at J, with 18 bases in the middle. Germline V gene sequence: CDR1 MNHNY, CDR2 SVGAGI (reference sequence). This CDR3 spans 15 amino acids.

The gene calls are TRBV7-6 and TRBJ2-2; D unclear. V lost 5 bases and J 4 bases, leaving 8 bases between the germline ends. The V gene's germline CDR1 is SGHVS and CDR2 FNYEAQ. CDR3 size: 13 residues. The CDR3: CASSDPATGELFF. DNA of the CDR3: TGTGCCAGCAGCGACCCTGCCACCGGGGAGCTGTTTTTT.

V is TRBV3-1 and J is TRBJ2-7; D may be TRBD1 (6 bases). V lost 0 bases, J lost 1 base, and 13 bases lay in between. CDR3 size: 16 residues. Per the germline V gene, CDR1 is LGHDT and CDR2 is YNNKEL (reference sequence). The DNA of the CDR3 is TGTGCCAGCAGCCAAGAGTCTGACAGGAGATCCTACGAGCAGTACTTC. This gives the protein CASSQESDRRSYEQYF.

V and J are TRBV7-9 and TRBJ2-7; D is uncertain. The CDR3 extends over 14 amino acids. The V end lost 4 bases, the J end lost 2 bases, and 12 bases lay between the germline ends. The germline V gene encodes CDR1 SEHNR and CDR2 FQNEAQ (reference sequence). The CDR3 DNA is TGTGCCAGCAGCTCCCTCAACATAGCCTACGAGCAGTACTTC. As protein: CASSSLNIAYEQYF.

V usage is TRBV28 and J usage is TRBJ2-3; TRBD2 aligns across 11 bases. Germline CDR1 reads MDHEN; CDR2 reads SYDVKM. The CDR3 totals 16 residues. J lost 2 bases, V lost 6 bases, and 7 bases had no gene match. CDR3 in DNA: TGTGCCAGCAGGGTTACTAGCGGGGGCATCACAGATACGCAGTATTTT. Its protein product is CASRVTSGGITDTQYF.

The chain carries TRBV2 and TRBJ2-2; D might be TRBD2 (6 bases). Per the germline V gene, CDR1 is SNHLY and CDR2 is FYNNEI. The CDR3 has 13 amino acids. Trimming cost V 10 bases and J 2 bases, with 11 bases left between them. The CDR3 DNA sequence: TGTGCCATACGGACTACCAACACCGGGGAGCTGTTTTTT. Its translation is CAIRTTNTGELFF.

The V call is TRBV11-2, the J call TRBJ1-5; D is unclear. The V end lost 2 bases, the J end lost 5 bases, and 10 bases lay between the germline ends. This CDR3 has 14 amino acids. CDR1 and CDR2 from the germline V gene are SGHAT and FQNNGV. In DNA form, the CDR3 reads TGTGCCAGCAGCTTATACGGGTCGGATCAGCCCCAGCATTTT. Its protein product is CASSLYGSDQPQHF.

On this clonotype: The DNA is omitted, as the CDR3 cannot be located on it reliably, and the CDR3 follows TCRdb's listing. CDR3: CASNFAGGSSYEQYF. J is TRBJ2-7 and V is TRBV21-1; the tabulated D call, TRBD2, remains unverified against the DNA. TRBV21-1 is assigned pseudogene status. The CDR3 extends over 15 residues, inclusive of both ends.

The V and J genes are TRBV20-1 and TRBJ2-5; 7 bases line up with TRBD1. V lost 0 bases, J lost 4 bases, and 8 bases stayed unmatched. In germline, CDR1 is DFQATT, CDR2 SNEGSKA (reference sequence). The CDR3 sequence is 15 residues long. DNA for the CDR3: TGCAGTGCTAGAGATGCGAGGGGGCGGGTAGAGACCCAGTACTTC. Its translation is CSARDARGRVETQYF.

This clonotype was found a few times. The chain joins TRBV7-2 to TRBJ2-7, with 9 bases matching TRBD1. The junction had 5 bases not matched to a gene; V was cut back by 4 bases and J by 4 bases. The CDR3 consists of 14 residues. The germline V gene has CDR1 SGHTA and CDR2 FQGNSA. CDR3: CASSSDRGTYEQYF. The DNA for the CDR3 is TGTGCCAGCAGCTCAGACAGGGGGACTTACGAGCAGTACTTC.

Written as DNA, the CDR3 is TGTGCCAGCAGCCAAGAACAAGGGACAGGGGCTGACGAGCAGTACTTC. It specifies CASSQEQGTGADEQYF. This rearrangement joins TRBV4-2 to TRBJ2-7; 10 bases map to TRBD1. The CDR3 runs 16 residues. The J segment lost 5 bases and the V segment lost 0 bases, leaving 7 bases of the junction unmatched. Germline V gene sequence: CDR1 LGHNA, CDR2 YNFKEQ.

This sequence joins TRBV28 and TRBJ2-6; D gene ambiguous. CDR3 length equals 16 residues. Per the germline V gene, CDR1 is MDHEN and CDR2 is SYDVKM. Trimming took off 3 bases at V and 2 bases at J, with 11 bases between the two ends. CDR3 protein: CASSFFRVAGANVLTF. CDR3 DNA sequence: TGTGCCAGCAGTTTCTTTAGGGTAGCTGGGGCCAACGTCCTGACTTTC.

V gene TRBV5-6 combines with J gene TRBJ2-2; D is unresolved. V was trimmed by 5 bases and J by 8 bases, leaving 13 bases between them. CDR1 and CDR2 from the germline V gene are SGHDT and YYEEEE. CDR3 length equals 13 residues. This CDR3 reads CASRHSSAGELFF. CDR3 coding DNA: TGTGCCAGCAGACACTCTTCGGCAGGGGAGCTGTTTTTT.

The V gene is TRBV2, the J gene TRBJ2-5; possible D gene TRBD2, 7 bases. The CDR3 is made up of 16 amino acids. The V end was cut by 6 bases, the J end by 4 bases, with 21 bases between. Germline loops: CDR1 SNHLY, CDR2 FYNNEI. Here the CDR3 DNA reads TGTGCCAGCAGGCCTCGGGTGGGGGGGCCCTCAGAGACCCAGTACTTC. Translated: CASRPRVGGPSETQYF.

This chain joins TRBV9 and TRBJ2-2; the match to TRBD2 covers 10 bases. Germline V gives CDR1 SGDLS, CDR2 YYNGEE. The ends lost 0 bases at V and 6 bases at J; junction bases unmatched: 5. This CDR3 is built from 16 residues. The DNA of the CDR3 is TGTGCCAGCAGCGTAGGTAGCGGGGGGCTCCCCGGGGAGCTGTTTTTT. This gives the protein CASSVGSGGLPGELFF.

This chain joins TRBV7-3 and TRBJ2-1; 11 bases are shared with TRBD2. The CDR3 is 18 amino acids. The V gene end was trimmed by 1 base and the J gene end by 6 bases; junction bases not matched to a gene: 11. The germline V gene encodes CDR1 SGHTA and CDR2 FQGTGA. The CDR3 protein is CASSLSLAGGFIGNEQFF. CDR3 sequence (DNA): TGTGCCAGCAGCTTAAGTCTAGCGGGAGGTTTTATAGGCAATGAGCAGTTCTTC. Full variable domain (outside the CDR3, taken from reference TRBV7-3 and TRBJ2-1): GAGVSQTPSNKVTEKGKYVELRCDPISGHTALYWYRQSLGQGPEFLIYFQGTGAADDSGLPNDRFFAVRPEGSVSTLKIQRTERGDSAVYLCASSLSLAGGFIGNEQFFGPGTRLTVL.